These 32 T cell receptor beta chains were sequenced from one sample in a study of shared clonotypes between healthy human individuals. Using immunoSEQ multiplex PCR, the repertoire was profiled, and TCRdb retains in-frame clones only, with some absent. Among around 700,000 clones listed, 92% were seen once. CD45RO negativity and positive selection for CCR7 defined naive CD8 cells, a population that excluded terminally differentiated effector memory CD45RA+ cells. Input material: naive CD8+ T cells sorted from blood. Source of these receptors: a man aged 25-45 years in good health.

The chain employs TRBV5-1 and TRBJ2-7; D unclear. The V end was cut by 3 bases, the J end by 3 bases, with 10 bases between. This CDR3 is 13 amino acids long. CDR1 is SGHRS and CDR2 is YFSETQ in the germline V gene. The CDR3 loop is CASSYSPFYEQYF. The CDR3 coding sequence is TGCGCCAGCAGCTATTCCCCCTTCTACGAGCAGTACTTC.

Of note for this clone: Other DNA sequences in this specimen translate into the identical CDR3. The rearrangement joins TRBV28 to TRBJ2-1, with D unclear. The V and J ends lost 3 bases and 0 bases respectively, with 9 bases between them. The CDR3 runs to 15 residues. CDR1 is MDHEN, CDR2 SYDVKM, per germline. DNA for the CDR3: TGTGCCAGCAGTTTGGACCTGAGCTCCTACAATGAGCAGTTCTTC. Translated, it gives CASSLDLSSYNEQFF.

This clone was picked up one time. V gene TRBV27 combines with J gene TRBJ2-1, with 14 bases identical to TRBD2. There are 14 residues in the CDR3. Germline V CDR1 and CDR2: MNHEY, SMNVEV (reference sequence). The ends lost 8 bases at V and 4 bases at J; junction bases unmatched: 1. The CDR3 is CASRTSGRYNEQFF. The CDR3 DNA reads as TGTGCCAGCCGGACTAGCGGGAGGTACAATGAGCAGTTCTTC.

In the case of this clone: This sample also contains other DNA sequences that code for the same CDR3. V is TRBV5-4 and J is TRBJ1-3, with 9 bases that match TRBD1. The CDR3 is made up of 16 amino acids. The V segment lost 1 base and the J segment 1 base; nucleotides outside the gene matches: 3. Per germline, CDR1 SGHNT and CDR2 YYREEE (reference sequence). The CDR3: CASSLHGTGSGNTIYF. The CDR3 DNA reads TGTGCCAGCAGCTTGCATGGGACAGGGTCTGGAAACACCATATATTTT.

The chain joins TRBV7-2 to TRBJ1-5; TRBD1 matches 8 bases. From germline, CDR1 is SGHTA and CDR2 FQGNSA. This CDR3 is 17 amino acids long. Unmatched junction bases numbered 12, after V lost 5 bases and J lost 3 bases. DNA of the CDR3: TGTGCCAGCAGCCCGGGGCAGGGGGCGGAGGTCAATCAGCCCCAGCATTTT. Translated: CASSPGQGAEVNQPQHF.

V is TRBV11-2 and J is TRBJ2-7; D perhaps matches TRBD2 (6 bases). This CDR3 has 14 amino acids. CDR1 SGHAT and CDR2 FQNNGV come from the germline V gene. With 6 bases removed from V and 3 bases from J, the gap between germline ends came to 15 bases. The CDR3 nucleotides read TGTGCCAGCAGACTTTGGGGGGAGCGCTACGAGCAGTACTTC. This sequence encodes CASRLWGERYEQYF.

J is TRBJ2-2 and V is TRBV6-5; TRBD1 agrees at 10 bases. The ends lost 2 bases at V and 6 bases at J; junction bases unmatched: 3. Germline CDR1 and CDR2: MNHEY and SVGAGI. The length of the CDR3 is 15 residues. Here the CDR3 DNA reads TGTGCCAGCAGTTACGGGACAGGGGTTGCCGGGGAGCTGTTTTTT. Its translation is CASSYGTGVAGELFF.

The chain couples TRBV19 to TRBJ2-1; D remains unclear. The CDR3 consists of 15 residues. Germline lookup yields CDR1 LNHDA and CDR2 SQIVND (reference sequence). V lost 5 bases, J lost 0 bases, and 11 bases lay in between. The CDR3 region is CASSSMGISYNEQFF. As DNA, the CDR3 is TGTGCCAGTAGTTCGATGGGTATCTCCTACAATGAGCAGTTCTTC.

CDR3: CASSTGKLMNTEAFF. DNA for the CDR3: TGTGCCAGCAGCACAGGGAAACTCATGAACACTGAAGCTTTCTTT. V gene TRBV6-6 combines with J gene TRBJ1-1; D perhaps matches TRBD1 (6 bases). Trimming removed 6 bases from V and 0 bases from J, with 14 bases in between. CDR1 MNHNY and CDR2 SVGAGI come from the germline V gene (reference sequence). The CDR3 is 15 amino acids.

The J gene is TRBJ2-5, the V gene TRBV7-3, with 14 bases aligning to TRBD2. The CDR3 loop spans 16 amino acids. Germline V gene sequence: CDR1 SGHTA, CDR2 FQGTGA. Trimming took 5 bases from V and 2 from J; bases not matched to a gene: 4. CDR3 nucleotide sequence: TGTGCCAGCAGCGTCGGACTAGCGGGGGGTCAAGAGACCCAGTACTTC. Protein: CASSVGLAGGQETQYF.

The rearrangement links TRBV7-8 to TRBJ2-4; D not resolved. V lost 5 bases and J 3 bases, leaving 17 bases between the germline ends. There are 16 residues in the CDR3. The germline V gene encodes CDR1 SGHVS and CDR2 FQNEAQ. CDR3 sequence reads: CASSQARSLVKNIQYF. For the CDR3, the DNA is TGTGCCAGCAGCCAAGCGCGGAGTCTGGTCAAAAACATTCAGTACTTC. Complete variable domain (other parts from reference TRBV7-8 and TRBJ2-4): GAGVSQSPRYKVAKRGQDVALRCDPISGHVSLFWYQQALGQGPEFLTYFQNEAQLDKSGLPSDRFFAERPEGSVSTLKIQRTQQEDSAVYLCASSQARSLVKNIQYFGAGTRLSVL.

This chain uses TRBV7-9 with TRBJ2-7; a possible D gene is TRBD1 (6 bases). The CDR3 contains 17 residues. V was clipped by 1 base and J by 3 bases, with 19 bases between them. Germline V gives CDR1 SEHNR, CDR2 FQNEAQ (reference sequence). The CDR3 spells CASSLGIGQHIFYEQYF. The DNA for the CDR3 is TGTGCCAGCAGCTTAGGGATAGGACAGCATATTTTCTACGAGCAGTACTTC.

This chain connects TRBV10-3 to TRBJ1-5; perhaps TRBD1 as D (5 bases). The CDR3 has 17 amino acids. Germline V lookup: CDR1 ENHRY, CDR2 SYGVKD. Trimming stripped 0 bases from V and 3 bases from J, with 15 bases between. CDR3 nucleotide sequence: TGTGCCATCAGTGAGTCGGTGAGGAACAGGTTCAATCAGCCCCAGCATTTT. This encodes CAISESVRNRFNQPQHF.

The CDR3 here is CASSYKAGTYEQYF. The CDR3 DNA follows: TGTGCCAGCAGTTACAAGGCAGGGACCTACGAGCAGTACTTC. The chain carries TRBV6-5 and TRBJ2-7; D is perhaps TRBD1 (5 bases). The CDR3 is 14 amino acids. Looked up from germline, CDR1 is MNHEY and CDR2 is SVGAGI. V lost 2 bases and J lost 2, with 10 bases in between.

The chain couples TRBV19 to TRBJ2-7; TRBD2 agrees at 9 bases. The CDR3 totals 15 residues. The trim removed 6 bases at V and 3 bases at J, leaving 9 bases unmatched. Germline-derived CDR1 and CDR2 are LNHDA and SQIVND (reference sequence). CDR3 coding DNA: TGTGCCAGTAGCATCCTTAGCGGGAGTATCTACGAGCAGTACTTC. Protein: CASSILSGSIYEQYF.

The rearrangement links TRBV6-9 to TRBJ2-7, with 7 bases matching TRBD2. This CDR3 comprises 14 residues. V dropped 3 bases and J dropped 4; count of bases not matched to a gene: 6. Looked up from germline, CDR1 is MNHGY and CDR2 is SVAAGI. In nucleotides, the CDR3 is TGTGCCAGCAGTTACGGTACGGGAGGTTACGAGCAGTACTTC. Protein product: CASSYGTGGYEQYF.

This chain connects TRBV27 to TRBJ2-3; 9 bases align to TRBD2. J was trimmed by 4 bases and V by 3 bases; bases with no gene match: 20. The CDR3 has 20 residues. Germline CDR1 reads MNHEY; CDR2 reads SMNVEV (reference sequence). The CDR3 DNA follows: TGTGCCAGCAGTTTCAGTCAGTTCAGGCGGGAGGGCCCTGCGGCAGATACGCAGTATTTT. Protein sequence: CASSFSQFRREGPAADTQYF.

The V gene is TRBV9, the J gene TRBJ2-6, with D tentatively TRBD1 (6 bases). Trimming took off 4 bases at V and 2 bases at J, with 10 bases between the two ends. The CDR3 covers 15 residues. Germline loops: CDR1 SGDLS, CDR2 YYNGEE. The CDR3 reads CASSRGQPGANVLTF. CDR3 DNA: TGTGCCAGCAGCCGCGGACAGCCTGGGGCCAACGTCCTGACTTTC. The full variable domain, completed using reference TRBV9 and TRBJ2-6, is DSGVTQTPKHLITATGQRVTLRCSPRSGDLSVYWYQQSLDQGLQFLIQYYNGEERAKGNILERFSAQQFPDLHSELNLSSLELGDSALYFCASSRGQPGANVLTFGAGSRLTVL.

The rearrangement uses TRBV21-1 and TRBJ2-5; TRBD1 was called by the table and not checked on the DNA. TRBV21-1 is deemed a pseudogene. This CDR3 has 15 amino acids. The CDR3 region has the DNA TGTGCCAGCAGCCCTTTGCCGGGACAGAAAGAGACCCAGTACTTC. This translates into CASSPLPGQKETQYF.

The chain uses TRBV5-8 and TRBJ2-3; D unclear. Deletions cut 4 bases from V and 3 bases from J, with 12 bases between. This CDR3 comprises 14 residues. The germline V gene has CDR1 SGHTS and CDR2 YDEGEE. CDR3 sequence: CASSPTMTTDTQYF. The CDR3 DNA is TGTGCCAGCAGCCCTACAATGACAACAGATACGCAGTATTTT.

The V call is TRBV18, the J call TRBJ2-2, with 10 bases identical to TRBD1. Trimming removed 3 bases from V and 5 bases from J; junction bases left unmatched: 12. Germline CDR1 reads KGHSH; CDR2 reads LQKENI. CDR3 length equals 18 residues. The CDR3 protein is CASSPVPSGTGVTGELFF. The CDR3 bases are TGTGCCAGCTCACCCGTCCCCTCCGGGACAGGGGTGACCGGGGAGCTGTTTTTT.

The rearrangement links TRBV7-2 to TRBJ1-1; possible D gene TRBD1, 6 bases. The length of the CDR3 is 15 residues. Between the trimmed V and J ends, which lost 5 bases and 3 bases, there was a span of 16 bases. CDR1 and CDR2 from the germline V gene are SGHTA and FQGNSA. The CDR3 is CASSPRGGLHTEAFF. The CDR3 DNA sequence: TGTGCCAGCAGCCCTCGGGGGGGGCTCCACACTGAAGCTTTCTTT.

The CDR3 sequence: CASSVAPETDTQYF. The CDR3 DNA reads as TGTGCCAGCAGCGTAGCTCCGGAAACAGATACGCAGTATTTT. The V call is TRBV9, the J call TRBJ2-3, with unresolved D. Between the trimmed V and J ends, which lost 0 bases and 3 bases, there was a span of 8 bases. The CDR3 is 14 amino acids. From germline, CDR1 is SGDLS and CDR2 YYNGEE.

The rearrangement uses TRBV27 and TRBJ2-1; the D gene is possibly TRBD2 (5 bases). Germline V gene data show CDR1 as MNHEY and CDR2 as SMNVEV (reference sequence). This CDR3 region has 12 residues. The germline V and J ends were trimmed by 3 bases and 9 bases, with 9 bases remaining between them. The CDR3 sequence: CASSFSGSEQFF. CDR3 DNA: TGTGCCAGCAGTTTTTCTGGGAGTGAGCAGTTCTTC.

This sequence joins TRBV28 and TRBJ2-2; 11 positions agree with TRBD1. This CDR3 is built from 20 residues. V shed 3 bases, J shed 3 bases, and the junction held 15 bases outside the gene matches. Germline CDR1 and CDR2: MDHEN and SYDVKM. As DNA, the CDR3 is TGTGCCAGCAGTTTGGACAGGGGGCAAATTGGGATGGTTGACACCGGGGAGCTGTTTTTT. This translates into CASSLDRGQIGMVDTGELFF.

About this clone itself: The same CDR3 also results from other DNA sequences found in this sample. The chain has TRBV27 and TRBJ2-7, with TRBD1 matching 7 bases. The V segment lost 5 bases and the J segment 1 base; nucleotides outside the gene matches: 2. Looked up from germline, CDR1 is MNHEY and CDR2 is SMNVEV (reference sequence). The CDR3 runs to 13 residues. The CDR3 DNA follows: TGTGCCAGCAGTCTGACAGGGTCCTACGAGCAGTACTTC. This gives the protein CASSLTGSYEQYF.

The chain has TRBV7-9 and TRBJ2-3; D may be TRBD1 or TRBD2 (5 bases each). Trimming took 1 base from V and 3 from J, leaving 23 bases between them. CDR1 is SEHNR and CDR2 is FQNEAQ in the germline V gene (reference sequence). The CDR3 totals 19 residues. The CDR3 loop is CASSLGRVKRGQSTDTQYF. The CDR3 coding sequence is TGTGCCAGCAGCTTAGGTAGGGTGAAGAGGGGTCAGTCGACAGATACGCAGTATTTT.

The rearrangement links TRBV5-8 to TRBJ2-5, with D possibly TRBD1 on 5 matching bases. Germline V CDR1 and CDR2: SGHTS, YDEGEE. The germline V and J ends were trimmed by 3 bases and 5 bases, with 20 bases remaining between them. This CDR3 comprises 16 residues. The CDR3 DNA reads as TGTGCCAGCAGCTCAGGGATCGGGCAAAATGTTGAGACCCAGTACTTC. It specifies CASSSGIGQNVETQYF. The variable domain in full, completed from reference TRBV5-8 and TRBJ2-5, reads EAGVTQSPTHLIKTRGQQATLRCSPISGHTSVYWYQQALGLGLQFLLWYDEGEERNRGNFPPRFSGRQFPNYSSELNVNALELEDSALYLCASSSGIGQNVETQYFGPGTRLLVL.

V gene TRBV7-9 combines with J gene TRBJ2-7; possibly TRBD1 or TRBD2 for D (6 bases each). The germline gives CDR1 SEHNR, CDR2 FQNEAQ (reference sequence). There are 18 residues in the CDR3. Trimming left V 5 bases short and J 1 base short, with 24 bases between. This CDR3 is CASSIRPARGGGSYEQYF. Here the CDR3 DNA reads TGTGCCAGCAGCATAAGACCCGCGAGAGGGGGAGGATCCTACGAGCAGTACTTC.

The rearrangement joins TRBV27 to TRBJ2-7, with TRBD1 matching over 8 bases. The CDR3 is 16 residues long. Germline CDR1 reads MNHEY; CDR2 reads SMNVEV (reference sequence). J gave up 3 bases and V 3 bases, and 10 bases lay outside the gene matches. The CDR3 reads CASSFGFGTGNYEQYF. Written as DNA, the CDR3 is TGTGCCAGCAGTTTCGGGTTCGGGACAGGAAACTACGAGCAGTACTTC.

This clone is a singleton in its sample. The V call is TRBV4-1, the J call TRBJ1-1; perhaps TRBD1 as D (6 bases). Germline V gene sequence: CDR1 MGHRA, CDR2 YSYEKL. The CDR3 is 11 amino acids. Deletions cut 6 bases from V and 11 bases from J, with 13 bases between. The CDR3 DNA follows: TGCGCCAGCAGTTCTCCGAGGGGGGCTTTCTTT. As protein: CASSSPRGAFF.

In regard to this clone: Within the sample, other DNA sequences also encode this same CDR3. The rearrangement uses TRBV27 and TRBJ2-2; 9 positions match TRBD2. From germline, CDR1 is MNHEY and CDR2 SMNVEV (reference sequence). Losses at the gene ends were 2 bases for V and 4 bases for J; bases not matched to a gene: 2. CDR3 length: 15 amino acids. CDR3: CASSLAGGGTGELFF. Written as DNA, the CDR3 is TGTGCCAGCAGTTTAGCGGGAGGGGGCACCGGGGAGCTGTTTTTT.